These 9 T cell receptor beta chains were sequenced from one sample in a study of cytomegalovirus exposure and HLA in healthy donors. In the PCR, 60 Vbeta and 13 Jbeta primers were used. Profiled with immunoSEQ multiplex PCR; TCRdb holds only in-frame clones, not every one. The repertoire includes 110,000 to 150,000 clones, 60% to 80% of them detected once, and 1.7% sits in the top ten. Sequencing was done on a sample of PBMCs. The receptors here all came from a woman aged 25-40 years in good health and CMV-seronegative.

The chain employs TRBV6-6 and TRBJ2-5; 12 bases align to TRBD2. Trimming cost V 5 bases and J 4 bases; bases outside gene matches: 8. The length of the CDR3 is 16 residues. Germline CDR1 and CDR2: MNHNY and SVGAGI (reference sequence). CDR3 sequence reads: CASSGRTSGEPETQYF. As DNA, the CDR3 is TGTGCCAGCAGTGGTAGGACTAGCGGGGAGCCAGAGACCCAGTACTTC.

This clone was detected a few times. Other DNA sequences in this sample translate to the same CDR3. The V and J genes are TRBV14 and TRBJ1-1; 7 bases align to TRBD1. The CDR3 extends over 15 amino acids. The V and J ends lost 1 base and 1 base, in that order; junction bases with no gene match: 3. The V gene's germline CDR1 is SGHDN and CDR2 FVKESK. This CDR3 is CASSQAAGGNTEAFF. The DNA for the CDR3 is TGTGCCAGCAGCCAAGCCGCAGGGGGGAACACTGAAGCTTTCTTT.

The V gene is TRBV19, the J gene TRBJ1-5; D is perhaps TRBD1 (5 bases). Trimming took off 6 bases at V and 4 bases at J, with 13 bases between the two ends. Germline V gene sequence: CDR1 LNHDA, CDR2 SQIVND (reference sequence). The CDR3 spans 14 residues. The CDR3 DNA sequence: TGTGCCAGTAGGGACCAGGGTAGGAATCAGCCCCAGCATTTT. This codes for CASRDQGRNQPQHF.

CDR3 in DNA: TGTGCCAGCAGCTTGGGGGACAGGAAAAATCAGCCCCAGCATTTT. Protein: CASSLGDRKNQPQHF. The chain combines TRBV5-5 with TRBJ1-5, with 8 bases matching TRBD1. CDR1 and CDR2 from the germline V gene are SGHKS and YYEKEE (reference sequence). This CDR3 has 15 residues. V shed 0 bases, J shed 4 bases, and the junction held 3 bases outside the gene matches.

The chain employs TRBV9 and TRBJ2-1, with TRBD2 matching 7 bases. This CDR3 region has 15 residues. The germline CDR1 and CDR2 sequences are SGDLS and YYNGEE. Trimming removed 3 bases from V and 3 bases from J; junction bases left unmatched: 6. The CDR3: CASSALGGGYNEQFF. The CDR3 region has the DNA TGTGCCAGCAGCGCCCTCGGCGGGGGCTACAATGAGCAGTTCTTC.

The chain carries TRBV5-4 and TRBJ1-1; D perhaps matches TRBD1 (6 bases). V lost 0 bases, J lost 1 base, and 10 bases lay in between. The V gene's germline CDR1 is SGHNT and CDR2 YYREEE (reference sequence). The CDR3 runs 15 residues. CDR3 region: CASSLALGQNTEAFF. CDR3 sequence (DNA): TGTGCCAGCAGCTTGGCTTTGGGACAGAACACTGAAGCTTTCTTT.

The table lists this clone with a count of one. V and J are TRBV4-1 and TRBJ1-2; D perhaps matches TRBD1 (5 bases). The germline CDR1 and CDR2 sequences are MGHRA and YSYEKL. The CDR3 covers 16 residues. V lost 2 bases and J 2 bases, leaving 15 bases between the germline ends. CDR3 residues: CASSQRGDILNYGYTF. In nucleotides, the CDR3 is TGCGCCAGCAGCCAAAGGGGTGACATTCTCAACTATGGCTACACCTTC.

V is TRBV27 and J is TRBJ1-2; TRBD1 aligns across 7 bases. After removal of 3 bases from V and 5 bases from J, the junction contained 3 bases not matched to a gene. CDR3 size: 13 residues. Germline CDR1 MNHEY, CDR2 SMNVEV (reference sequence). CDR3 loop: CASSLSGGYGYTF. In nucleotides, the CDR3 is TGTGCCAGCAGTTTGTCAGGGGGATATGGCTACACCTTC.

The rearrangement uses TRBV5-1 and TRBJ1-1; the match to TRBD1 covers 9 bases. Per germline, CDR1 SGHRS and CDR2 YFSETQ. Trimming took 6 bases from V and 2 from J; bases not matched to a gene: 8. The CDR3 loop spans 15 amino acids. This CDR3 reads CASNDPTGGNTEAFF. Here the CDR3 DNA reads TGCGCCAGCAACGACCCGACAGGGGGTAACACTGAAGCTTTCTTT.